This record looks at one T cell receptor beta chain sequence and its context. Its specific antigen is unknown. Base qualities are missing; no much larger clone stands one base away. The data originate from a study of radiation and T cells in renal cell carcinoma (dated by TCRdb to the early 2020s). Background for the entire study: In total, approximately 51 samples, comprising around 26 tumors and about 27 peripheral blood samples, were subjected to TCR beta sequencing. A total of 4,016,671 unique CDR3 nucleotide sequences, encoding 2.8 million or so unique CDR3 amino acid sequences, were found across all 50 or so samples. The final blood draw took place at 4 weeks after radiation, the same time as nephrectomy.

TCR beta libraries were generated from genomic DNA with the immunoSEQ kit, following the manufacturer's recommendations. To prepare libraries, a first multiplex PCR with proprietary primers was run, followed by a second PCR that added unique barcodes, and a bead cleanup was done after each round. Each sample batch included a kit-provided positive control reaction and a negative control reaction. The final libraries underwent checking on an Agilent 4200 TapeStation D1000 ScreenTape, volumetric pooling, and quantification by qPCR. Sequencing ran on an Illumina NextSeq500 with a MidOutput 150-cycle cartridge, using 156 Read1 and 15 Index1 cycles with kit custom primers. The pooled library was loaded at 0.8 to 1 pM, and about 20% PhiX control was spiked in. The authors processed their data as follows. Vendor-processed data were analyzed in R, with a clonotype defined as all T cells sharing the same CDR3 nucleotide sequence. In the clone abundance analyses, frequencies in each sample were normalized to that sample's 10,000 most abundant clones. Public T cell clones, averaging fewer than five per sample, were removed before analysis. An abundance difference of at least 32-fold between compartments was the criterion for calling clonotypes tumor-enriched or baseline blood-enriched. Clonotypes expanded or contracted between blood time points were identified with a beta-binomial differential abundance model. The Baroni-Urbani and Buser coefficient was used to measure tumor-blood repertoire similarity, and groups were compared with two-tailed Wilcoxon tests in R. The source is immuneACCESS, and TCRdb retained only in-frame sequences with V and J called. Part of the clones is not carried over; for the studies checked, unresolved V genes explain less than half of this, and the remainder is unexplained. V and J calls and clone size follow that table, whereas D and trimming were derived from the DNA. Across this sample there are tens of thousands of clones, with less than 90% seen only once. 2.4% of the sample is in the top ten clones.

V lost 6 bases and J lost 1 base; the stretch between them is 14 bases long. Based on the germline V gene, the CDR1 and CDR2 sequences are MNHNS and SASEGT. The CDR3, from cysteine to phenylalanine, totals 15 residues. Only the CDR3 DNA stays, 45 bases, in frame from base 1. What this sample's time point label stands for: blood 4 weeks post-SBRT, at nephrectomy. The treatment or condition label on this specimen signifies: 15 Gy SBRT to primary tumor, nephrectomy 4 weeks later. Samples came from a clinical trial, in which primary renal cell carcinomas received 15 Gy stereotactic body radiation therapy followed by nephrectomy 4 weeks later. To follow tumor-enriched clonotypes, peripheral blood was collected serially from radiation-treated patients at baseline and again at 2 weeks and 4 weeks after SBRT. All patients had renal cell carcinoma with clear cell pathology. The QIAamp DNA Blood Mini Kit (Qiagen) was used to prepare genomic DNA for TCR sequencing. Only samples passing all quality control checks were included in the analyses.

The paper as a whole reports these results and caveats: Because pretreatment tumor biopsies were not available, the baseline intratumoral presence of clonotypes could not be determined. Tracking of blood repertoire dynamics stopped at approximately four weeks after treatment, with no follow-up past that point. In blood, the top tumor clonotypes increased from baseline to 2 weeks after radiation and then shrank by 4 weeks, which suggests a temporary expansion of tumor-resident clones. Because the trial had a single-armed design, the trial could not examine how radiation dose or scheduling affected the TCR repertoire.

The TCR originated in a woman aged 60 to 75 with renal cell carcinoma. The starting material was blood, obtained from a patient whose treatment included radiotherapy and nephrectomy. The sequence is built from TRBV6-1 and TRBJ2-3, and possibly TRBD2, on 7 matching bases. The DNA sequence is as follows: TGTGCCAGCAGAATAAGGGGGAGGGGCACAGATACGCAGTATTTT. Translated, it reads CASRIRGRGTDTQYF.